The next 23 T cell receptor beta chains were all read from a single sample in a study of blood T cells in healthy people across ages. PCR was performed a second time for roughly 7 to 12 cycles using a sample-barcoded 5' primer and a J-beta primer mix. TCRdb used MiXCR to reprocess the 5' RACE reads, holding one entry per CDR3 protein. There are fewer than 750,000 distinct CDR3 sequences in the sample; 52% occur only once, and less than 15% lies in the top ten. Sequencing was performed on blood. These receptors were taken from a woman of 80 years or more in good health.

The chain joins TRBV7-2 to TRBJ2-3; a possible D gene is TRBD1 (6 bases). Germline-derived CDR1 and CDR2 are SGHTA and FQGNSA. With 4 bases removed from V and 0 bases from J, the gap between germline ends came to 14 bases. This CDR3 contains 16 residues. Here the CDR3 DNA reads TGTGCCAGCAGCTCACTCAGGACAGCTAGCACAGATACGCAGTATTTT. Its translation is CASSSLRTASTDTQYF.

Here the CDR3 reads CSAREGTQYF. CDR3 nucleotide sequence: TGCAGTGCTAGAGAGGGGACCCAGTACTTC. The V call is TRBV20-1, the J call TRBJ2-5, with D uncertain. The V gene's germline CDR1 is DFQATT and CDR2 SNEGSKA (reference sequence). Between the trimmed V and J ends, which lost 0 bases and 7 bases, there was a span of 3 bases. The CDR3 has 10 amino acids.

V gene TRBV5-5 combines with J gene TRBJ2-2; 8 bases match TRBD1. This CDR3 is built from 16 residues. Per germline, CDR1 SGHKS and CDR2 YYEKEE (reference sequence). Losses at the gene ends were 1 base for V and 4 bases for J; bases not matched to a gene: 6. In nucleotides, the CDR3 is TGTGCCAGCAGCTTGTTGCTGACAGGGGTCACCGGGGAGCTGTTTTTT. Its translation: CASSLLLTGVTGELFF. Full variable domain (missing parts from reference TRBV5-5 and TRBJ2-2): DAGVTQSPTHLIKTRGQQVTLRCSPISGHKSVSWYQQVLGQGPQFIFQYYEKEERGRGNFPDRFSARQFPNYSSELNVNALLLGDSALYLCASSLLLTGVTGELFFGEGSRLTVL.

The genes are TRBV12-3 or TRBV12-4 and TRBJ2-7; 8 nucleotides line up with TRBD2. The CDR3 spans 15 residues. Trimming at V came to 2 bases and at J to 2 bases, leaving 5 bases not matched to a gene. CDR3 region: CASSLSGSGAYEQYF. The CDR3 DNA sequence: TGTGCCAGCAGTTTAAGCGGGAGTGGGGCCTACGAGCAGTACTTC.

This chain links TRBV9 with TRBJ2-1; D may be TRBD1 or TRBD2 (5 bases each). Germline assignment: CDR1 SGDLS and CDR2 YYNGEE. The V and J ends lost 3 bases and 3 bases respectively, with 13 bases between them. The CDR3 runs 15 residues. CDR3 sequence reads: CASSETGTVYNEQFF. CDR3 DNA: TGTGCCAGCAGCGAAACCGGGACGGTCTACAATGAGCAGTTCTTC.

The chain employs TRBV20-1 and TRBJ1-2; TRBD1 might be the D (5 bases). Germline V gene data show CDR1 as DFQATT and CDR2 as SNEGSKA (reference sequence). V lost 0 bases, J lost 7 bases, and 18 bases lay in between. The CDR3 length is 15 residues. The CDR3 reads CSARERGGGRSGYTF. The CDR3 DNA reads as TGCAGTGCTAGAGAACGCGGTGGGGGGAGATCTGGCTACACCTTC.

This clonotype was detected ten times or more. This chain uses TRBV28 with TRBJ2-7; TRBD2 matches at 16 bases. This CDR3 has 17 amino acids. The V gene end was trimmed by 4 bases and the J gene end by 5 bases; junction bases not matched to a gene: 8. Looked up from germline, CDR1 is MDHEN and CDR2 is SYDVKM. DNA of the CDR3: TGTGCCAGCAGTTCAACCGGGACTAGCGGGAGGGGCCACGAGCAGTACTTC. It codes for CASSSTGTSGRGHEQYF.

On this clonotype itself: One end of the junction varies from germline; a read error may be responsible. The V and J genes are TRBV12-3 or TRBV12-4 and TRBJ1-6; D is perhaps TRBD1 (6 bases). The CDR3 spans 17 residues. The CDR3 spells CARSLSGGSGYNSPLHF. The CDR3 region has the DNA TGTGCCAGGAGTTTATCCGGGGGCTCTGGCTATAATTCACCCCTCCACTTT.

This clonotype appeared a few times. The V gene is TRBV5-1, the J gene TRBJ2-7, with D unclear. The CDR3 is made up of 13 amino acids. Between the trimmed V and J ends, which lost 4 bases and 4 bases, there was a span of 12 bases. Per the germline V gene, CDR1 is SGHRS and CDR2 is YFSETQ. The CDR3 reads CASSPPSPYEQYF. The CDR3 DNA follows: TGCGCCAGCAGCCCACCCTCCCCTTACGAGCAGTACTTC.

This sequence joins TRBV12-3 or TRBV12-4 and TRBJ1-5, with D possibly being TRBD1 (6 bases). Trimming left V 7 bases short and J 0 bases short, with 10 bases between. This CDR3 has 14 amino acids. CDR3 in amino acids: CASIRGDSNQPQHF. DNA for the CDR3: TGTGCCAGCATCAGGGGTGATAGCAATCAGCCCCAGCATTTT.

V gene TRBV27 combines with J gene TRBJ2-5; no clear D. The CDR3 is 16 amino acids. The germline V gene has CDR1 MNHEY and CDR2 SMNVEV (reference sequence). V lost 5 bases and J lost 2, with 18 bases in between. CDR3 amino acids: CASSALTLGGQETQYF. The DNA of the CDR3 is TGTGCCAGCAGTGCCCTTACCCTAGGCGGTCAAGAGACCCAGTACTTC.

Points on this clonotype: A much larger clonotype is one base distant, so this may be a read error. This chain joins TRBV5-1 and TRBJ2-5; D is unresolved. Germline CDR1 and CDR2: SGHRS and YFSETQ. Trimming cost V 0 bases and J 2 bases, with 11 bases left between them. This CDR3 spans 15 amino acids. CDR3 sequence: CASSLAVGVQETQYF. CDR3 coding DNA: TGCGCCAGCAGCTTGGCGGTCGGTGTACAAGAGACCCAGTACTTC.

V gene TRBV4-3 combines with J gene TRBJ2-1; TRBD2 might be the D (6 bases). CDR3 length: 16 amino acids. In germline, CDR1 is LGHNA, CDR2 YSLEER. V gave up 3 bases and J gave up 4 bases, with 16 bases separating them. This CDR3 reads CASSQEPGLTYNEQFF. Here the CDR3 DNA reads TGCGCCAGCAGCCAGGAACCGGGACTGACTTACAATGAGCAGTTCTTC.

V and J are TRBV27 and TRBJ2-3; tentatively, D is TRBD2 (6 bases). V was shortened by 4 bases and J by 4 bases, with 18 bases between the two germline ends. CDR3 length: 16 residues. CDR1 and CDR2 (germline): MNHEY, SMNVEV (reference sequence). CDR3 bases: TGTGCCAGCAGTTCCTTCCGGGACTTAGGTGCAGATACGCAGTATTTT. This sequence encodes CASSSFRDLGADTQYF.

The chain combines TRBV12-3 or TRBV12-4 with TRBJ2-1; TRBD2 aligns across 9 bases. The V segment lost 3 bases and the J segment 7 bases; nucleotides outside the gene matches: 7. The CDR3 is 15 amino acids. CDR3 protein: CASSFLGGGANEQFF. In DNA form, the CDR3 reads TGTGCCAGCAGTTTTTTGGGCGGGGGGGCGAATGAGCAGTTCTTC.

This clonotype was observed many times. The gene calls are TRBV6-5 and TRBJ2-3; 10 bases match TRBD1. Germline V CDR1 and CDR2: MNHEY, SVGAGI. This CDR3 spans 19 amino acids. The trim removed 2 bases at V and 8 bases at J, leaving 19 bases unmatched. The CDR3 DNA reads as TGTGCCAGCAGTTACGGACCCGGGACAGGGGCCGGGTTTCTGAGTACGCAGTATTTT. Translation gives CASSYGPGTGAGFLSTQYF.

This clonotype has a handful of counts. This may stem from a read error, because a much larger clone lies one nucleotide away. The J gene is TRBJ2-3, the V gene TRBV28, with 7 bases aligning to TRBD2. V was pared by 5 bases and J by 0 bases, with 5 bases of the junction left unmatched. The CDR3 extends over 15 amino acids. Germline V gives CDR1 MDHEN, CDR2 SYDVKM. The CDR3 nucleotides are TGTGCCAGCAGTAGTGGGACTACCAGCACAGATACGCAGTATTTT. Its translation is CASSSGTTSTDTQYF.

The genes are TRBV4-2 and TRBJ2-1; D gene unclear. V was clipped by 0 bases and J by 3 bases, with 9 bases between them. Germline loops: CDR1 LGHNA, CDR2 YNFKEQ. CDR3 length: 15 amino acids. CDR3 sequence reads: CASSQDIQGYNEQFF. CDR3 DNA: TGTGCCAGCAGCCAAGATATCCAAGGCTACAATGAGCAGTTCTTC.

Regarding this clonotype: This could be a read error, since a much larger clone is one nucleotide away. The chain links TRBV7-9 to TRBJ2-7; D remains unclear. CDR3 size: 11 residues. CDR1 is SEHNR, CDR2 FQNEAQ, per germline (reference sequence). CDR3 residues: CTSSLRNEQYF. The CDR3, as DNA: TGTACCAGCAGCTTACGTAATGAGCAGTACTTC. The entire variable domain, with the rest obtained from reference TRBV7-9 and TRBJ2-7, is as follows: DTGVSQNPRHKITKRGQNVTFRCDPISEHNRLYWYRQTLGQGPEFLTYFQNEAQLEKSRLLSDRFSAERPKGSFSTLEIQRTEQGDSAMYLCTSSLRNEQYFGPGTRLTVT.

V is TRBV12-3 or TRBV12-4 and J is TRBJ2-1, with D perhaps assigned TRBD1 or TRBD2 (5 bases each). The CDR3 covers 12 residues. The ends were cut back, 5 bases at V and 5 bases at J, with 7 bases in the middle. The CDR3 DNA reads TGTGCCAGCAGTGAGGGGAACAATGAGCAGTTCTTC. Translating gives CASSEGNNEQFF.

This clonotype was recorded at least ten times. The genes are TRBV5-1 and TRBJ2-1; 7 bases map to TRBD2. The CDR3 has 13 amino acids. After removal of 6 bases from V and 6 bases from J, the junction contained 6 bases not matched to a gene. CDR1 is SGHRS, CDR2 YFSETQ, per germline. CDR3 sequence: CASNLGGTNEQFF. As DNA, the CDR3 is TGCGCCAGCAATCTGGGAGGGACCAATGAGCAGTTCTTC.

As for this clonotype: A much larger clone sits a single nucleotide away, making a read error possible. The V gene is TRBV5-1, the J gene TRBJ2-7; D unresolved. CDR1 is SGHRS, CDR2 YFSETQ, per germline. The V end was cut by 2 bases, the J end by 0 bases, with 9 bases between. This CDR3 has 14 amino acids. The CDR3 region is CASSFGQDSYEQYF. In DNA form, the CDR3 reads TGCGCCAGCAGCTTTGGGCAGGACTCCTACGAGCAGTACTTC.

The sample holds a few counts of this clonotype. A much larger clone is a single base away; this may be a read error. The rearrangement links TRBV6-6 to TRBJ2-1; the match to TRBD1 covers 8 bases. The end of the DNA is better explained by TRBJ2-7, so the J call may be wrong. The CDR3 is 16 amino acids. Germline V gene sequence: CDR1 MNHNY, CDR2 SVGAGI (reference sequence). CDR3 nucleotide sequence: TGTGCCAGCAGTTTACAGGGGGGAAGCTCCTACAATGAGCAGTACTTC. Translated, it gives CASSLQGGSSYNEQYF.